The 27 T cell receptor beta chains below were found in one sample sequenced in a study of T cell repertoires in cytomegalovirus infection. TCRdb used MiXCR to reprocess the reads, holding one entry per CDR3 protein. The data show 100,000 to 150,000 distinct CDR3 sequences, 32% seen once. These receptors' targets are unknown. The sample here was CD8+ T cells from cultured PBMCs, taken from culture after CMV antigen stimulation. Every receptor here comes from a human donor in good health (CMV status not recorded). Some clones in this sample may be carry-over from other donors' samples.

This clonotype was detected once. The chain combines TRBV28 with TRBJ1-6, with 9 bases matching TRBD1. CDR1 is MDHEN, CDR2 SYDVKM, per germline. The V and J ends lost 8 bases and 10 bases, in that order; junction bases with no gene match: 9. This CDR3 comprises 14 residues. The CDR3 is CASRPGQGRSPLHF. The CDR3 nucleotides read TGTGCCAGCCGACCGGGACAGGGACGATCACCCCTCCACTTT.

V and J are TRBV7-8 and TRBJ2-3; the D gene is possibly TRBD2 (5 bases). The germline V gene has CDR1 SGHVS and CDR2 FQNEAQ. The V end lost 0 bases, the J end lost 2 bases, and 15 bases lay between the germline ends. The CDR3 runs 17 residues. The CDR3 spells CASSLARASTPTDTQYF. CDR3 coding DNA: TGTGCCAGCAGCTTAGCGCGGGCTAGCACACCCACAGATACGCAGTATTTT.

The genes are TRBV19 and TRBJ1-5, with TRBD1 identical over 8 bases. Germline loops: CDR1 LNHDA, CDR2 SQIVND (reference sequence). The V segment lost 6 bases and the J segment 6 bases; nucleotides outside the gene matches: 16. This CDR3 has 17 residues. This chain's CDR3 is CASRPGWPRDRSQPQHF. The CDR3 coding sequence is TGTGCCAGTAGACCAGGTTGGCCCCGGGACAGGAGTCAGCCCCAGCATTTT.

The chain links TRBV4-1 to TRBJ2-7; the match to TRBD1 covers 7 bases. Germline trimming cut 0 bases from V and 0 bases from J; bases unmatched to any gene: 2. Germline V gene data show CDR1 as MGHRA and CDR2 as YSYEKL. CDR3 length: 15 residues. The CDR3 here is CASSQEQGSSYEQYF. The CDR3 DNA reads as TGCGCCAGCAGCCAAGAACAGGGGAGCTCCTACGAGCAGTACTTC.

This clonotype has ten or more counts. The rearrangement uses TRBV7-6 and TRBJ1-1; 8 bases fit TRBD1. Germline CDR1 reads SGHVS; CDR2 reads FNYEAQ. CDR3 size: 16 residues. V was pared by 5 bases and J by 1 base, with 9 bases of the junction left unmatched. The CDR3 loop reads CASSHTGQGGNTEAFF. The CDR3 coding sequence is TGTGCCAGCAGCCATACCGGACAGGGAGGGAACACTGAAGCTTTCTTT. Using reference TRBV7-6 and TRBJ1-1 for the parts outside the CDR3, the full variable domain is GAGVSQSPRYKVTKRGQDVALRCDPISGHVSLYWYRQALGQGPEFLTYFNYEAQQDKSGLPNDRFSAERPEGSISTLTIQRTEQRDSAMYRCASSHTGQGGNTEAFFGQGTRLTVV.

This clonotype showed up many times. The chain is built from TRBV7-9 and TRBJ2-1, with a possible D match to TRBD1 (6 bases). Trimming removed 4 bases at V and 9 bases at J, with 13 bases between. The CDR3 length is 13 residues. The germline V gene has CDR1 SEHNR and CDR2 FQNEAQ (reference sequence). The CDR3 bases are TGTGCCAGCAGCTCCGGTCAGGGGCTTGAGCAGTTCTTC. Its protein product is CASSSGQGLEQFF.

This clonotype rates as hyperexpanded. V is TRBV7-2 and J is TRBJ2-5; the match to TRBD2 covers 14 bases. This CDR3 is built from 17 residues. Trimming took 4 bases from V and 8 from J; bases not matched to a gene: 12. Germline V gene lookup returns CDR1 SGHTA and CDR2 FQGNSA. The chain's CDR3 is CASSWKTRLAGGPTQYF. In DNA form, the CDR3 reads TGTGCCAGCAGCTGGAAAACACGACTAGCGGGGGGGCCTACCCAGTACTTC.

The genes are TRBV7-6 and TRBJ1-1; 8 nucleotides agree with TRBD1. The V gene's germline CDR1 is SGHVS and CDR2 FNYEAQ. This CDR3 has 16 amino acids. Germline trimming cut 0 bases from V and 5 bases from J; bases unmatched to any gene: 8. Written as DNA, the CDR3 is TGTGCCAGCAGCTTAGCGCATGGCACAGGGGGGACTGAAGCTTTCTTT. This translates into CASSLAHGTGGTEAFF.

This clonotype was picked up a small number of times. The chain recombines TRBV5-1 with TRBJ2-1, with D possibly being TRBD2 (7 bases). V was pared by 6 bases and J by 4 bases, with 14 bases between. The CDR3 extends over 14 amino acids. Germline values: CDR1 SGHRS, CDR2 YFSETQ. The CDR3 spells CASTSGGAYNEQFF. DNA of the CDR3: TGCGCCAGCACATCTGGGGGGGCGTACAATGAGCAGTTCTTC.

This clonotype was counted a few times. This chain uses TRBV7-2 with TRBJ1-6; 7 bases are a match to TRBD1. Germline V gene lookup returns CDR1 SGHTA and CDR2 FQGNSA. Trimming removed 3 bases from V and 0 bases from J; junction bases left unmatched: 8. The CDR3 length is 18 residues. This chain's CDR3 is CASSFLGQISSYNSPLHF. CDR3 in DNA: TGTGCCAGCAGCTTTCTGGGACAGATTAGCTCCTATAATTCACCCCTCCACTTT.

The chain recombines TRBV9 with TRBJ2-5, with TRBD1 matching 7 bases. Germline loops: CDR1 SGDLS, CDR2 YYNGEE. The V gene end was trimmed by 2 bases and the J gene end by 1 base; junction bases not matched to a gene: 8. The CDR3 runs 16 residues. This CDR3 reads CASSVAPGQLQETQYF. CDR3 DNA sequence: TGTGCCAGCAGCGTCGCCCCGGGACAGCTCCAAGAGACCCAGTACTTC.

The V call is TRBV7-6, the J call TRBJ2-3; TRBD2 aligns across 10 bases. The ends lost 2 bases at V and 7 bases at J; junction bases unmatched: 9. The CDR3 totals 16 residues. Germline V gives CDR1 SGHVS, CDR2 FNYEAQ. CDR3 DNA: TGTGCCAGCAGCTTACTAGCGGGGGTTGAACGGAATACGCAGTATTTT. It yields the protein CASSLLAGVERNTQYF.

The chain couples TRBV27 to TRBJ2-5, with D possibly matching TRBD1 (6 bases). V lost 6 bases and J lost 5, with 16 bases in between. CDR1 and CDR2 (germline): MNHEY, SMNVEV (reference sequence). The CDR3 extends over 14 amino acids. This CDR3 reads CASSLQGSHETQYF. CDR3 nucleotide sequence: TGTGCCAGCAGCCTACAGGGTTCTCACGAGACCCAGTACTTC.

The chain employs TRBV19 and TRBJ1-2; D gene ambiguous. The CDR3 is 12 residues long. Germline V gives CDR1 LNHDA, CDR2 SQIVND (reference sequence). V lost 9 bases and J lost 4, with 12 bases in between. CDR3 nucleotide sequence: TGTGCCAGCTTGGCAGGTACCTATGGCTACACCTTC. Translated, it gives CASLAGTYGYTF. The full variable domain, completed using reference TRBV19 and TRBJ1-2, is DGGITQSPKYLFRKEGQNVTLSCEQNLNHDAMYWYRQDPGQGLRLIYYSQIVNDFQKGDIAEGYSVSREKKESFPLTVTSAQKNPTAFYLCASLAGTYGYTFGSGTRLTVV.

The gene calls are TRBV6-1 and TRBJ1-3, with D unresolved. This CDR3 has 17 amino acids. Per the germline V gene, CDR1 is MNHNS and CDR2 is SASEGT. Trimming shortened V by 1 base and J by 0 bases, and 13 bases separated the two germline ends. This CDR3 is CASSEVGGALSGNTIYF. The CDR3 nucleotides read TGTGCCAGCAGTGAAGTCGGCGGTGCTCTCTCTGGAAACACCATATATTTT.

This sequence joins TRBV3-1 and TRBJ2-3, with D unresolved. V was clipped by 0 bases and J by 0 bases, with 7 bases between them. The CDR3 has 15 residues. Per the germline V gene, CDR1 is LGHDT and CDR2 is YNNKEL (reference sequence). DNA for the CDR3: TGTGCCAGCAGCCAAGACTTCCTTAGCACAGATACGCAGTATTTT. As protein: CASSQDFLSTDTQYF.

This clonotype occurred many times. The chain links TRBV12-3 or TRBV12-4 to TRBJ1-6; unclear D gene. The ends were cut back, 6 bases at V and 3 bases at J, with 12 bases in the middle. CDR3 length: 15 amino acids. As DNA, the CDR3 is TGTGCCAGCAGGGCGACACAGAACTATAATTCACCCCTCCACTTT. Amino acid sequence: CASRATQNYNSPLHF.

This sequence joins TRBV7-8 and TRBJ2-5; 10 bases line up with TRBD2. In germline, CDR1 is SGHVS, CDR2 FQNEAQ. This CDR3 is built from 15 residues. V lost 4 bases and J lost 1; bases outside the gene matches: 3. CDR3 loop: CASSYLAGAQETQYF. The CDR3 region has the DNA TGTGCCAGCAGCTACCTAGCGGGGGCCCAAGAGACCCAGTACTTC. Using reference TRBV7-8 and TRBJ2-5 for the parts outside the CDR3, the full variable domain is GAGVSQSPRYKVAKRGQDVALRCDPISGHVSLFWYQQALGQGPEFLTYFQNEAQLDKSGLPSDRFFAERPEGSVSTLKIQRTQQEDSAVYLCASSYLAGAQETQYFGPGTRLLVL.

The genes are TRBV12-3 or TRBV12-4 and TRBJ1-5; D remains ambiguous. V was trimmed by 4 bases and J by 0 bases, leaving 13 bases between them. CDR3 size: 16 residues. Written as DNA, the CDR3 is TGTGCCAGCAGTTCCACAAGCTGGAATAGCAATCAGCCCCAGCATTTT. It translates to CASSSTSWNSNQPQHF.

This clonotype was observed many times. The chain has TRBV20-1 and TRBJ2-7; TRBD2 matches at 9 bases. The CDR3 runs to 14 residues. The V gene's germline CDR1 is DFQATT and CDR2 SNEGSKA (reference sequence). V lost 0 bases, J lost 4 bases, and 4 bases stayed unmatched. CDR3 sequence: CSARDAGGGYEQYF. The CDR3 DNA sequence: TGCAGTGCTAGAGATGCGGGGGGGGGGTACGAGCAGTACTTC.

This clonotype was found many times. The chain links TRBV7-2 to TRBJ2-7; 13 bases line up with TRBD2. The V segment lost 4 bases and the J segment 5 bases; nucleotides outside the gene matches: 17. The CDR3 is 19 residues long. Germline CDR1 reads SGHTA; CDR2 reads FQGNSA. The CDR3 reads CASSSPPELAGGPGNEQYF. Here the CDR3 DNA reads TGTGCCAGCAGCTCCCCCCCCGAACTAGCGGGGGGGCCGGGAAACGAGCAGTACTTC.

This chain uses TRBV19 with TRBJ1-2, with unresolved D. Looked up from germline, CDR1 is LNHDA and CDR2 is SQIVND (reference sequence). The ends were cut back, 8 bases at V and 3 bases at J, with 7 bases in the middle. The CDR3 consists of 11 residues. For the CDR3, the DNA is TGTGCCAGTCTTGGAGACTATGGCTACACCTTC. Translating gives CASLGDYGYTF.

The chain is built from TRBV4-1 and TRBJ2-7, with D perhaps TRBD1 (6 bases). Trimming pared 4 bases from V and 4 bases from J, leaving 14 bases between. The CDR3 is 14 residues long. Per germline, CDR1 MGHRA and CDR2 YSYEKL. The chain's CDR3 is CASSPTFDRYEQYF. The DNA for the CDR3 is TGCGCCAGCAGCCCAACCTTCGACAGGTACGAGCAGTACTTC.

The genes are TRBV28 and TRBJ2-1; TRBD1 might be the D (6 bases). CDR3 length: 14 residues. Germline values: CDR1 MDHEN, CDR2 SYDVKM. The V end lost 5 bases, the J end lost 8 bases, and 16 bases lay between the germline ends. The CDR3 loop is CASSDPTGRDEQFF. The CDR3 nucleotides read TGTGCCAGCAGTGACCCGACAGGTCGGGATGAGCAGTTCTTC.

V is TRBV7-2 and J is TRBJ2-7, with TRBD2 identical over 14 bases. The germline V gene encodes CDR1 SGHTA and CDR2 FQGNSA. The CDR3 is made up of 14 amino acids. The V segment lost 5 bases and the J segment 10 bases; nucleotides outside the gene matches: 7. DNA of the CDR3: TGTGCCAGCAGCGCTAACGGACTAGCGGGGGGACAGTACTTC. This sequence encodes CASSANGLAGGQYF.

The chain links TRBV5-6 to TRBJ2-6; tentatively, D is TRBD2 (7 bases). Germline V gene data show CDR1 as SGHDT and CDR2 as YYEEEE. CDR3 length: 18 amino acids. The ends were cut back, 2 bases at V and 4 bases at J, with 19 bases in the middle. This CDR3 is CASSFGGAGSAGANVLTF. DNA for the CDR3: TGTGCCAGCAGCTTTGGGGGGGCCGGTTCCGCCGGGGCCAACGTCCTGACTTTC.

This chain joins TRBV4-1 and TRBJ1-1; no clear D. The CDR3 length is 16 residues. The germline V gene encodes CDR1 MGHRA and CDR2 YSYEKL. V was trimmed by 1 base and J by 1 base, leaving 13 bases between them. The DNA for the CDR3 is TGCGCCAGCAGCCAAGTACTATGGACTGGGAACACTGAAGCTTTCTTT. It is translated as CASSQVLWTGNTEAFF.